The next 24 T cell receptor beta chains were all read from a single sample in a study of response to subunit inactivated influenza vaccine. Using its own MiXCR run on the RT-PCR reads, TCRdb lists one record per CDR3 protein. The profile shows fewer than 550,000 distinct CDR3 sequences, about 25% of them singletons. Sequences were derived from CD4+ T cells sorted from PBMCs, sampled around 5 days after vaccination. The receptors were sampled from a man aged 50-60 years who received an inactivated influenza vaccine.

This chain connects TRBV7-2 to TRBJ2-2; the match to TRBD2 covers 11 bases. Germline V CDR1 and CDR2: SGHTA, FQGNSA. With V trimmed by 2 bases and J by 3 bases, 5 bases remained unmatched. The CDR3 totals 17 residues. CDR3 sequence reads: CASSLISSGGYTGELFF. Written as DNA, the CDR3 is TGTGCCAGCAGCTTAATATCTAGCGGGGGGTACACCGGGGAGCTGTTTTTT.

The table lists this clonotype with a few counts. The V gene is TRBV4-2, the J gene TRBJ1-5; perhaps TRBD1 as D (5 bases). Trimming cost V 0 bases and J 4 bases, with 10 bases left between them. The germline CDR1 and CDR2 sequences are LGHNA and YNFKEQ. The CDR3 contains 15 residues. The CDR3: CASSQDGRVNQPQHF. DNA for the CDR3: TGTGCCAGCAGCCAAGATGGCAGGGTAAATCAGCCCCAGCATTTT.

The chain uses TRBV28 and TRBJ2-2, with D uncertain. Germline V gene data show CDR1 as MDHEN and CDR2 as SYDVKM. The length of the CDR3 is 14 residues. The V and J ends lost 1 base and 5 bases respectively, with 8 bases between them. The CDR3 region is CASSLSSRTGELFF. The CDR3 coding sequence is TGTGCCAGCAGTTTATCGTCGCGAACCGGGGAGCTGTTTTTT.

V is TRBV7-2 and J is TRBJ2-3; TRBD2 agrees at 8 bases. The germline V gene has CDR1 SGHTA and CDR2 FQGNSA. There are 17 residues in the CDR3. Trimming cost V 0 bases and J 1 base; bases outside gene matches: 6. As DNA, the CDR3 is TGTGCCAGCAGCTTAGCCAGCGGGGGAACCGGCACAGATACGCAGTATTTT. It translates to CASSLASGGTGTDTQYF.

This clonotype was detected ten times or more. V gene TRBV9 combines with J gene TRBJ2-7, with 7 nucleotides matching TRBD1. Germline V lookup: CDR1 SGDLS, CDR2 YYNGEE. The ends lost 1 base at V and 0 bases at J; junction bases unmatched: 4. This CDR3 contains 15 residues. The CDR3 protein is CASSVSPGGSYEQYF. For the CDR3, the DNA is TGTGCCAGCAGCGTATCCCCAGGGGGCTCCTACGAGCAGTACTTC.

This clonotype was detected only a few times. This sequence joins TRBV2 and TRBJ1-6; D gene ambiguous. Germline V lookup: CDR1 SNHLY, CDR2 FYNNEI. V was trimmed by 6 bases and J by 6 bases, leaving 12 bases between them. The CDR3 sequence is 14 residues long. Here the CDR3 reads CASRADGLNSPLHF. The CDR3 region has the DNA TGTGCCAGCAGGGCGGACGGACTTAATTCACCCCTCCACTTT. The full variable domain, completed using reference TRBV2 and TRBJ1-6, is EPEVTQTPSHQVTQMGQEVILRCVPISNHLYFYWYRQILGQKVEFLVSFYNNEISEKSEIFDDQFSVERPDGSNFTLKIRSTKLEDSAMYFCASRADGLNSPLHFGNGTRLTVT.

This clonotype was detected only a few times. The CDR3 sequence: CASSLSGGRASYEQYF. Written as DNA, the CDR3 is TGTGCCAGCAGCTTAAGCGGCGGGAGGGCCTCCTACGAGCAGTACTTC. The chain couples TRBV7-3 to TRBJ2-7, with TRBD2 matching over 9 bases. J gave up 0 bases and V 1 base, and 4 bases lay outside the gene matches. The V gene's germline CDR1 is SGHTA and CDR2 FQGTGA. CDR3 length equals 16 residues.

This clonotype was observed a handful of times. CDR3 sequence (DNA): TGTGCCATCAGCGGGGGGCAGGGGGCCGCAGATACGCAGTATTTT. Translated: CAISGGQGAADTQYF. V gene TRBV10-3 combines with J gene TRBJ2-3, with D possibly being TRBD1 (8 bases). The V end lost 6 bases, the J end lost 4 bases, and 17 bases lay between the germline ends. Per germline, CDR1 ENHRY and CDR2 SYGVKD. CDR3 length equals 15 residues.

The chain couples TRBV20-1 to TRBJ2-1, with a possible D match to TRBD2 (5 bases). Germline loops: CDR1 DFQATT, CDR2 SNEGSKA (reference sequence). The CDR3 is 16 amino acids. V lost 3 bases and J lost 4, with 19 bases in between. The DNA for the CDR3 is TGCAGTGCTAGGACCTCTGTGTGGGAGAGGTACAATGAGCAGTTCTTC. It yields the protein CSARTSVWERYNEQFF.

CDR3: CASSPDRGNEQFF. The CDR3 nucleotides read TGTGCCAGCAGCCCCGACAGGGGCAATGAGCAGTTCTTC. The chain links TRBV7-8 to TRBJ2-1; 8 nucleotides match TRBD1. The V and J ends lost 5 bases and 6 bases, in that order; junction bases with no gene match: 3. The length of the CDR3 is 13 residues. Germline values: CDR1 SGHVS, CDR2 FQNEAQ.

This clonotype was seen at least ten times. The rearrangement joins TRBV29-1 to TRBJ1-2; 7 nucleotides line up with TRBD1. The germline V gene encodes CDR1 SQVTM and CDR2 ANQGSEA. V dropped 5 bases and J dropped 4; count of bases not matched to a gene: 4. The CDR3 totals 12 residues. CDR3 bases: TGCAGCGTTTGGGACAGTTTCTATGGCTACACCTTC. This encodes CSVWDSFYGYTF.

This clonotype was detected ten times or more. V is TRBV15 and J is TRBJ2-3; D possibly corresponds to TRBD2 (6 bases). With 0 bases removed from V and 7 bases from J, the gap between germline ends came to 17 bases. The germline gives CDR1 LNHNV, CDR2 YYDKDF (reference sequence). CDR3 length: 16 amino acids. The CDR3 nucleotides are TGTGCCACCAGCAGAGATAACCCCCAGGGAGGTTATACGCAGTATTTT. Encoded protein: CATSRDNPQGGYTQYF. The full variable domain, completed using reference TRBV15 and TRBJ2-3, is DAMVIQNPRYQVTQFGKPVTLSCSQTLNHNVMYWYQQKSSQAPKLLFHYYDKDFNNEADTPDNFQSRRPNTSFCFLDIRSPGLGDTAMYLCATSRDNPQGGYTQYFGPGTRLTVL.

CDR3 amino acids: CATSDYGRDVQETQYF. CDR3 DNA sequence: TGTGCCACCAGTGATTATGGGCGGGATGTGCAGGAGACCCAGTACTTC. The J gene is TRBJ2-5, the V gene TRBV24-1; tentatively, D is TRBD2 (6 bases). From germline, CDR1 is KGHDR and CDR2 SFDVKD. The CDR3 length is 16 residues. V lost 2 bases to trimming and J lost 5 bases, with 17 bases between them.

The chain employs TRBV12-3 or TRBV12-4 and TRBJ2-1; TRBD1 aligns across 10 bases. The V segment lost 1 base and the J segment 9 bases; nucleotides outside the gene matches: 6. The CDR3 covers 15 residues. DNA for the CDR3: TGTGCCAGCAGTTTAGGACAGGGGGCGTCATTTGAGCAGTTCTTC. Residues: CASSLGQGASFEQFF.

J is TRBJ2-1 and V is TRBV10-3; the match to TRBD1 covers 12 bases. J lost 9 bases, V lost 10 bases, and 7 bases had no gene match. The CDR3 has 13 amino acids. The germline gives CDR1 ENHRY, CDR2 SYGVKD. The CDR3 coding sequence is TGTGCCACCTGGGACAGGGGGCGAATTGAGCAGTTCTTC. Encoded protein: CATWDRGRIEQFF.

The rearrangement uses TRBV3-1 and TRBJ2-5; 9 bases map to TRBD2. The CDR3 is 17 amino acids. Germline loops: CDR1 LGHDT, CDR2 YNNKEL (reference sequence). After removal of 1 base from V and 4 bases from J, the junction contained 10 bases not matched to a gene. CDR3 sequence reads: CASSQGKRGRARETQYF. The CDR3 bases are TGTGCCAGCAGCCAAGGAAAGCGCGGGAGGGCCAGAGAGACCCAGTACTTC.

V is TRBV20-1 and J is TRBJ2-5; D is tentatively TRBD1 or TRBD2 (5 bases each). V was trimmed by 3 bases and J by 9 bases, leaving 14 bases between them. The CDR3 covers 12 residues. CDR1 and CDR2 (germline): DFQATT, SNEGSKA (reference sequence). The CDR3 here is CSARGDLRAQYF. The CDR3 nucleotides read TGCAGTGCTAGGGGGGACCTCAGGGCCCAGTACTTC.

This clonotype showed up just a few times. This chain connects TRBV6-2 or TRBV6-3 to TRBJ2-3; 7 nucleotides agree with TRBD2. CDR1 is MNHEY, CDR2 SVGEGT, per germline. Trimming removed 0 bases from V and 11 bases from J; junction bases left unmatched: 5. The CDR3 has 13 amino acids. The CDR3 loop reads CASSYSGGAQQYF. DNA of the CDR3: TGTGCCAGCAGTTACTCGGGAGGGGCTCAGCAGTATTTT.

The rearrangement joins TRBV11-1 to TRBJ2-3; possible D gene TRBD1, 8 bases. Deletions cut 5 bases from V and 0 bases from J, with 24 bases between. The V gene's germline CDR1 is SGHAT and CDR2 FQDESV (reference sequence). This CDR3 contains 19 residues. The CDR3 coding sequence is TGTGCCAGCAGCCTCCTTAGGACAGGGAGGGGGAGAAGCACAGATACGCAGTATTTT. Amino acids: CASSLLRTGRGRSTDTQYF. Full variable domain (remainder filled in from reference TRBV11-1 and TRBJ2-3): EAEVAQSPRYKITEKSQAVAFWCDPISGHATLYWYRQILGQGPELLVQFQDESVVDDSQLPKDRFSAERLKGVDSTLKIQPAELGDSAMYLCASSLLRTGRGRSTDTQYFGPGTRLTVL.

V and J are TRBV18 and TRBJ1-1, with 8 bases matching TRBD1. This CDR3 contains 13 residues. V was pared by 4 bases and J by 7 bases, with 5 bases of the junction left unmatched. In germline, CDR1 is KGHSH, CDR2 LQKENI. CDR3 in DNA: TGTGCCAGCTCACTCGGACAGGGCCGTGAAGCTTTCTTT. Protein product: CASSLGQGREAFF.

In this sample, this clonotype turned up a few times. The chain links TRBV5-5 to TRBJ2-1, with 10 bases aligning to TRBD1. The CDR3 extends over 15 amino acids. In germline, CDR1 is SGHKS, CDR2 YYEKEE (reference sequence). Unmatched junction bases numbered 8, after V lost 3 bases and J lost 8 bases. CDR3 DNA: TGTGCCAGCAGCTCGGGCGGGACAGGGGTCTATGAGCAGTTCTTC. This translates into CASSSGGTGVYEQFF.

This clonotype was seen only a few times. V usage is TRBV12-3 or TRBV12-4 and J usage is TRBJ1-1; no firm D call. V was cut by 5 bases and J by 2 bases, with 6 bases left in between. There are 12 residues in the CDR3. In DNA, the CDR3 is TGTGCCAGCAGTCCCCCCAACACTGAAGCTTTCTTT. It codes for CASSPPNTEAFF.

The chain employs TRBV20-1 and TRBJ2-5; perhaps TRBD2 as D (6 bases). This CDR3 spans 14 amino acids. Germline V gives CDR1 DFQATT, CDR2 SNEGSKA (reference sequence). With 5 bases removed from V and 3 bases from J, the gap between germline ends came to 16 bases. The CDR3 loop is CSARPGGAKETQYF. CDR3 bases: TGCAGTGCTCGGCCGGGCGGGGCTAAAGAGACCCAGTACTTC.

This sequence joins TRBV12-3 or TRBV12-4 and TRBJ2-1; 12 nucleotides line up with TRBD2. The CDR3 consists of 16 residues. V shed 0 bases, J shed 12 bases, and the junction held 9 bases outside the gene matches. The CDR3 DNA is TGTGCCAGCAGTTTAGCGCGACTAGCGGGAGTAACTCCGCAGTTCTTC. This translates into CASSLARLAGVTPQFF.